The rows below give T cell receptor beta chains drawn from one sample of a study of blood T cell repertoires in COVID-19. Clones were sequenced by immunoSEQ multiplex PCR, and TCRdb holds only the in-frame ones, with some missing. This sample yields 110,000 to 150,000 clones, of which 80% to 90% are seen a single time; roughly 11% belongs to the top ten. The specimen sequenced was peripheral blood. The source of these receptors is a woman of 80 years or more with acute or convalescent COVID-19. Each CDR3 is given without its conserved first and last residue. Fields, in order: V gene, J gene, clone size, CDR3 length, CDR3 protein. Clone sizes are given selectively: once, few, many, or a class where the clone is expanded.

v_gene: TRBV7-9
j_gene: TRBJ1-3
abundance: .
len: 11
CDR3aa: ASSLGGGNTIY

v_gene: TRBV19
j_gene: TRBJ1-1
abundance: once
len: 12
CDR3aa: ASSIDSGNTEAF

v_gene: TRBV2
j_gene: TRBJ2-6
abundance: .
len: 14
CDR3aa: ASSGGGLAGANVLT

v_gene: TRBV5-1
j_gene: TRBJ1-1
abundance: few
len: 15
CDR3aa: ASSFGAQPILNTEAF

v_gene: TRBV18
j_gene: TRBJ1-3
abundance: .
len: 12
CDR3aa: ASSPDSYGNTIY

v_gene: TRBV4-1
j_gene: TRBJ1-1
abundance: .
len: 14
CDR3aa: ASSPTDRVMNTEAF

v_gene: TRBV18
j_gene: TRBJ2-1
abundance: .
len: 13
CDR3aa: ASSLVLRSYNEQF

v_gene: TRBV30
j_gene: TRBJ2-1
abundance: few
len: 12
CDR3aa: AWSNPGGPNEQF

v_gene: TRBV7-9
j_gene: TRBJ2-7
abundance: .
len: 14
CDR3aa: ASSGSARTGSYEQY

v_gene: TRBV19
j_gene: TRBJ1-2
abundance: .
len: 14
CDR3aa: ASSMVGNRGTYGYT

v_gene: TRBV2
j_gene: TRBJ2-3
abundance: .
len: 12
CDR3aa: ASSDVGDTDTQY

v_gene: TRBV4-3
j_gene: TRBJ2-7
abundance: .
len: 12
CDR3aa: ASSPNPRSYEQY

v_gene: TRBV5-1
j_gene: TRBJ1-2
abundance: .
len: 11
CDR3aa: ASSLSPHRGYT

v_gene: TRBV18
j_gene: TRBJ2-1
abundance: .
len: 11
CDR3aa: ASSPPRKNEQF

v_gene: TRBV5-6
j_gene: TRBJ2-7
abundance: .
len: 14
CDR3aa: ASSLFSGRSSYEQY

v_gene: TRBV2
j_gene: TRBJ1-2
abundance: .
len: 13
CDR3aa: ASSEGQGADYGYT

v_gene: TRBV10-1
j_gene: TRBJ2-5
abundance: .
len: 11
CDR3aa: ASSLRTGDIQY

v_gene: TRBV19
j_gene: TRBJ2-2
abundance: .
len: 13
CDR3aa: ASRAISRNTGELF

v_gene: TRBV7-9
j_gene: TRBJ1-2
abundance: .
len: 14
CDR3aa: ASSPVLTAWNYGYT

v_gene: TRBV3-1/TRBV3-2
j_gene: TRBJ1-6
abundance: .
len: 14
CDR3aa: ASSQGSGVDNSPLH

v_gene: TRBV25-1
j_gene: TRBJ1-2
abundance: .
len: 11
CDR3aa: ASSEARLYGYT

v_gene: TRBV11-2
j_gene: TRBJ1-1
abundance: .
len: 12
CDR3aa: ASSLGQVNTEAF

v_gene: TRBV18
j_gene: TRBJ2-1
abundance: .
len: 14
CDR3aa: ASSPLTSGSYNEQF

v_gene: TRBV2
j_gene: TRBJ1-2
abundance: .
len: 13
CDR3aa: ASSVVGLGRYGYT

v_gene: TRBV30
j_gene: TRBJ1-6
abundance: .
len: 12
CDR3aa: AWNRDFNRSPLH

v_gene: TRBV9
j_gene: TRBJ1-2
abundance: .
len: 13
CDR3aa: ASSVAPGNDYGYT

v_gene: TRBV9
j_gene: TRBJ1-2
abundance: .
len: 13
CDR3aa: ASSPPGGRGYGYT

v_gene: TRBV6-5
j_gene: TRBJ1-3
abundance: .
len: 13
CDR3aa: ASSWDRASGNTIY

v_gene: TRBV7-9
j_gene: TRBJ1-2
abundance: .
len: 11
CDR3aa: ASSLIGDYGYT

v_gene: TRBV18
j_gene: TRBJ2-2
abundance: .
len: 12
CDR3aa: ASSPPSRGGELF

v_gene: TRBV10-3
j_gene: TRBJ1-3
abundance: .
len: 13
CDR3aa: AISDIDSSGNTIY

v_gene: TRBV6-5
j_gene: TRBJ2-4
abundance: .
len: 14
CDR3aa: ASSYSTRDRVNIQY

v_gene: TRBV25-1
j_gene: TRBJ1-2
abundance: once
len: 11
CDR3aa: ASYGQPGGGYT

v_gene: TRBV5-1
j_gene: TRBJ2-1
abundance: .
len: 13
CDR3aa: ASSPGFSSYNEQF

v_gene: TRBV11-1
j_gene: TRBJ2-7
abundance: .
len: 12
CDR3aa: ASGRVASPYEQY

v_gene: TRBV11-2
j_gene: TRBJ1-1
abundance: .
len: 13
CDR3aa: ASSPLTGAPAEAF

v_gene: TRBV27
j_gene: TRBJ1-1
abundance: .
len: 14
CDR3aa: ASSQNRGRMNTEAF

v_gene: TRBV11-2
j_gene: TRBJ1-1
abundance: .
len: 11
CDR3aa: ASSPPGNTEAF

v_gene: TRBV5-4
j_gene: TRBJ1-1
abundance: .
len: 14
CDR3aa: ASSWRRGGESAEAF

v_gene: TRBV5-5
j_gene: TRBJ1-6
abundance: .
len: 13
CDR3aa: ASSWWTGWDSPLH

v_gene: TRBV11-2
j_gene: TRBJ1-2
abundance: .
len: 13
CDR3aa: ASSRGLQQGPGYT

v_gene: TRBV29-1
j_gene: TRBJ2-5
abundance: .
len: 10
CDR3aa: SVGGGQETQY

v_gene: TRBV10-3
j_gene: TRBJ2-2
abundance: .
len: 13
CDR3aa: AISVAAGRTGELF

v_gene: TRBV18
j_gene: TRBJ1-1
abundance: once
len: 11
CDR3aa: ASSPPGREEAF

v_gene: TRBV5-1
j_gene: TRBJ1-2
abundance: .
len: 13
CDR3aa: ASSLVPRDEVGYT

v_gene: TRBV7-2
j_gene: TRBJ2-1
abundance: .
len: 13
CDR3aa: ASMLAGNPYNEQF